This T cell receptor beta chain stems from a study of shared clonotypes between healthy human individuals. Only in-frame clones appear in the TCRdb table, and some are missing; sequencing was by immunoSEQ multiplex PCR. The table has almost 750,000 clones, approximately 77% seen once. The germline V and J ends were trimmed by 0 bases and 2 bases, with 13 bases remaining between them. Germline loops: CDR1 SGHRS, CDR2 YFSETQ. The length of the CDR3 is 16 residues. Sequenced material: memory CD4+ T cells sorted from blood. Subset here: CD45RA-negative fraction. The chain is built from TRBV5-1 and TRBJ2-3; TRBD1 might be the D (5 bases). The receptor was derived from a woman aged 25 to 45 in good health. The CDR3 loop reads CASSLAQGGITDTQYF. CDR3 in DNA: TGCGCCAGCAGCTTGGCCCAGGGCGGCATCACAGATACGCAGTATTTT.